The clone carrying this T cell receptor (beta chain) is termed medium-sized. Its antigen is as yet unknown. This sample was included in a study of vaccination and CD4 T cells after COVID-19. Study overall: Cells were stimulated with overlapping spike peptides from SARS-CoV-2, HCoV-NL63, HCoV-OC43 and HCoV-229E. The study, taken as a whole, reports: Convalescent patients showed a median about 86% of reactive clones that were seen only post-vaccination.

The treatment denotes: 10-day PBMC culture with coronavirus spike peptide pools or control peptides (ViraFEST assay). Researchers reported culturing around 2 million PBMCs per well with approximately 10 IU/ml IL-2 and 10 ug/ml peptide pools. V was cut by 0 bases and J by 7 bases, with 12 bases left in between. The length of the CDR3 is 13 residues. From germline, CDR1 is DFQATT and CDR2 SNEGSKA (reference sequence). The study sequenced cultured CD4+ T cell DNA using the Oncomine TCR Beta short-read assay. TCRdb recomputed calls from the PCR reads with MiXCR, one row per CDR3 protein. The table shows over 15,000 distinct CDR3 sequences, with about a third occurring only once.

This clonotype was sampled from a human donor who received a COVID-19 vaccine. The chain combines TRBV20-1 with TRBJ1-2; possibly TRBD1 for D (6 bases). This sample comprised CD4+ T cells from blood, cultured in vitro, obtained before SARS-CoV-2 vaccination. CDR3 residues: CSARDATGPGYTF. DNA for the CDR3: TGCAGTGCTAGAGATGCCACAGGGCCTGGCTACACCTTC.